The following is a TCR beta chain sequence with its context. The data were taken from a study of technical replicates of blood from a handful of donors. Using immunoSEQ multiplex PCR, the repertoire was profiled, and TCRdb retains in-frame clones only, with some absent. The sample lists about 98,000 clones, 95% occurring once. Germline trimming cut 0 bases from V and 5 bases from J; bases unmatched to any gene: 6. This CDR3 comprises 14 residues. CDR1 GTSNPN and CDR2 SVGIG come from the germline V gene (reference sequence). The sequence was obtained from a human donor in good health. Material for sequencing was T cells isolated from PBMCs. This chain connects TRBV30 to TRBJ2-5; 7 nucleotides line up with TRBD2. CDR3 region: CAWSVGAGPETQYF. In nucleotides, the CDR3 is TGTGCCTGGAGTGTCGGAGCGGGGCCTGAGACCCAGTACTTC. Full variable domain (rest looked up from reference TRBV30 and TRBJ2-5): SQTIHQWPATLVQPVGSPLSLECTVEGTSNPNLYWYRQAAGRGLQLLFYSVGIGQISSEVPQNLSASRPQDRQFILSSKKLLLSDSGFYLCAWSVGAGPETQYFGPGTRLLVL.